This passage covers 10 T cell receptor beta chains from one sample sequenced in a study of CD8 T cells in ankylosing spondylitis. TCRdb reprocessed the 5' RACE reads with MiXCR, giving one entry per CDR3 protein. Among 220,000 or so distinct CDR3 sequences listed, around 16% were seen once. Study findings and constraints: One TCR beta motif, made up of under ten highly homologous variants, appeared characteristic of ankylosing spondylitis blood.

Their recognized antigens are unknown. Sequenced material: blood, either unsorted or a sorted T cell fraction (not recorded which). These receptors all stem from a male donor with ankylosing spondylitis.

This chain links TRBV11-1 with TRBJ2-3, with TRBD2 matching 10 bases. V dropped 5 bases and J dropped 6; count of bases not matched to a gene: 8. The length of the CDR3 is 15 residues. Germline CDR1 SGHAT, CDR2 FQDESV (reference sequence). The CDR3 DNA sequence: TGTGCCAGCAGCCCTACGAGCGGGAGGGCGGATACGCAGTATTTT. Residues: CASSPTSGRADTQYF.

This clonotype was counted a few times. V is TRBV27 and J is TRBJ2-3; 7 nucleotides agree with TRBD2. Trimming took 6 bases from V and 3 from J; bases not matched to a gene: 12. The CDR3 is 16 residues long. Germline CDR1 MNHEY, CDR2 SMNVEV (reference sequence). CDR3 loop: CASSPTGGRFTDTQYF. In nucleotides, the CDR3 is TGTGCCAGCAGCCCAACGGGGGGAAGGTTTACAGATACGCAGTATTTT.

This clonotype was seen a few times. The gene calls are TRBV7-9 and TRBJ2-2; possibly TRBD1 for D (6 bases). Looked up from germline, CDR1 is SEHNR and CDR2 is FQNEAQ (reference sequence). The CDR3 is 13 residues long. V was clipped by 7 bases and J by 2 bases, with 8 bases between them. CDR3 DNA sequence: TGTGCCAGCACGGACAGCAACACCGGGGAGCTGTTTTTT. It encodes CASTDSNTGELFF.

This clonotype was found many times. V gene TRBV12-5 combines with J gene TRBJ2-3, with 9 bases matching TRBD1. Trimming removed 7 bases from V and 5 bases from J; junction bases left unmatched: 10. CDR3 length: 15 residues. Germline CDR1 is LGHNT and CDR2 is FRNRAP. The CDR3, as DNA: TGTGCTAGTGCCCTGGGGGACAGGGCGATAGATACGCAGTATTTT. Translating it yields CASALGDRAIDTQYF.

This clonotype has at least ten counts. V and J are TRBV7-9 and TRBJ1-1; the D gene is possibly TRBD1 (5 bases). The V and J ends lost 11 bases and 4 bases respectively, with 20 bases between them. Germline V gives CDR1 SEHNR, CDR2 FQNEAQ (reference sequence). The CDR3 consists of 14 residues. The CDR3 DNA is TGTGCCCCGGACAAGCTTCCAGGGTCCACTGAAGCTTTCTTT. This encodes CAPDKLPGSTEAFF.

This clonotype turned up a few times. The J gene is TRBJ2-3, the V gene TRBV14, with 7 bases that match TRBD1. The CDR3 sequence is 16 residues long. In germline, CDR1 is SGHDN, CDR2 FVKESK. V lost 3 bases to trimming and J lost 7 bases; unmatched junction nucleotides: 13. The CDR3 here is CASSHRTGAHPNTQYF. CDR3 nucleotide sequence: TGTGCCAGCAGCCATCGGACAGGAGCACATCCTAATACGCAGTATTTT.

The chain combines TRBV28 with TRBJ2-7; TRBD2 agrees at 7 bases. V shed 7 bases, J shed 4 bases, and the junction held 10 bases outside the gene matches. Per the germline V gene, CDR1 is MDHEN and CDR2 is SYDVKM. The CDR3 consists of 14 residues. CDR3 amino acids: CASNRPGTTYEQYF. CDR3 sequence (DNA): TGTGCCAGCAACCGGCCCGGGACTACATACGAGCAGTACTTC.

This clonotype was counted between two and nine times. V is TRBV4-1 and J is TRBJ2-1, with unresolved D. The germline gives CDR1 MGHRA, CDR2 YSYEKL. The ends were cut back, 0 bases at V and 8 bases at J, with 8 bases in the middle. The CDR3 is 13 amino acids. CDR3 amino acids: CASSQEGRDEQFF. The CDR3 DNA follows: TGCGCCAGCAGCCAAGAAGGTCGCGATGAGCAGTTCTTC.

This clonotype showed up just a few times. This chain links TRBV20-1 with TRBJ2-7, with D unresolved. Trimming pared 2 bases from V and 3 bases from J, leaving 11 bases between. Per germline, CDR1 DFQATT and CDR2 SNEGSKA (reference sequence). CDR3 size: 13 residues. The DNA of the CDR3 is TGCAGTGCTAGACTGGAGAACATCTACGAGCAGTACTTC. Protein sequence: CSARLENIYEQYF.

V gene TRBV4-1 combines with J gene TRBJ1-4; D is unresolved. CDR3 length equals 15 residues. The ends were cut back, 0 bases at V and 5 bases at J, with 10 bases in the middle. In germline, CDR1 is MGHRA, CDR2 YSYEKL. CDR3: CASSQEGDGNEKLFF. CDR3 bases: TGCGCCAGCAGCCAAGAGGGTGATGGGAATGAAAAACTGTTTTTT.